One and the same sample provided the 31 T cell receptor beta chains below, sequenced in a study of blood T cell repertoires in COVID-19. Using immunoSEQ multiplex PCR, the repertoire was profiled, and TCRdb retains in-frame clones only, with some absent. The data hold about 40,000 clones, with about nine tenths observed a single time. The sequencing input was peripheral blood. Receptor source: a man in his sixties with acute or convalescent COVID-19.

This clone was picked up one time. The chain recombines TRBV6-5 with TRBJ1-3; 9 bases fit TRBD1. Losses at the gene ends were 6 bases for V and 4 bases for J; bases not matched to a gene: 7. Per germline, CDR1 MNHEY and CDR2 SVGAGI. CDR3 length: 15 amino acids. The CDR3 DNA follows: TGTGCCAGCAGGCTTGGGACAGGGCCAGGAAACACCATATATTTT. Translation: CASRLGTGPGNTIYF.

This clone was observed a handful of times. The genes are TRBV28 and TRBJ1-1; D gene ambiguous. CDR1 is MDHEN, CDR2 SYDVKM, per germline. The ends were cut back, 5 bases at V and 3 bases at J, with 10 bases in the middle. This CDR3 spans 13 amino acids. Here the CDR3 DNA reads TGTGCCAGCAGTATAACACTAGACACTGAAGCTTTCTTT. This encodes CASSITLDTEAFF.

The CDR3 region has the DNA TGTGCCAGCAGACGGACAGGGGTGCTTCAGCCCCAGCATTTT. Translated: CASRRTGVLQPQHF. The rearrangement links TRBV27 to TRBJ1-5; 9 bases align to TRBD1. This CDR3 spans 14 amino acids. Germline assignment: CDR1 MNHEY and CDR2 SMNVEV (reference sequence). V trimming: 6 bases; J trimming: 6 bases; junction bases outside the gene matches: 6.

V is TRBV9 and J is TRBJ2-5, with a tentative D call TRBD1 (6 bases). This CDR3 spans 14 amino acids. Per the germline V gene, CDR1 is SGDLS and CDR2 is YYNGEE. V gave up 0 bases and J gave up 3 bases, with 9 bases separating them. The CDR3 reads CASSVEQGEETQYF. In nucleotides, the CDR3 is TGTGCCAGCAGCGTAGAACAGGGAGAAGAGACCCAGTACTTC.

The chain uses TRBV4-3 and TRBJ2-2; D is uncertain. Germline-derived CDR1 and CDR2 are LGHNA and YSLEER. The CDR3 has 15 amino acids. V lost 0 bases and J lost 7, with 12 bases in between. The CDR3 sequence: CASSQDSRVIGELFF. The DNA for the CDR3 is TGCGCCAGCAGCCAAGATTCCCGGGTTATCGGGGAGCTGTTTTTT.

The chain links TRBV28 to TRBJ1-2, with 7 bases matching TRBD1. Trimming cost V 2 bases and J 0 bases; bases outside gene matches: 3. CDR1 and CDR2 (germline): MDHEN, SYDVKM. The CDR3 is made up of 15 amino acids. This CDR3 is CASSLGQGANYGYTF. The CDR3 coding sequence is TGTGCCAGCAGTTTAGGTCAGGGGGCTAACTATGGCTACACCTTC.

J is TRBJ2-2 and V is TRBV7-8, with 8 bases fitting TRBD2. Germline loops: CDR1 SGHVS, CDR2 FQNEAQ. This CDR3 has 18 residues. J lost 6 bases, V lost 4 bases, and 16 bases had no gene match. Here the CDR3 DNA reads TGTGCCAGCAGCTCCGGAAAATCTAGGACAGCGGGGGCCGGGGAGCTGTTTTTT. It is translated as CASSSGKSRTAGAGELFF.

The rearrangement uses TRBV7-6 and TRBJ2-2; 7 bases agree with TRBD2. Per the germline V gene, CDR1 is SGHVS and CDR2 is FNYEAQ. The CDR3 is 16 residues long. Unmatched junction bases numbered 10, after V lost 5 bases and J lost 4 bases. The CDR3: CASSPGGTKSTGELFF. The CDR3 bases are TGTGCCAGCAGCCCAGGCGGGACTAAATCCACCGGGGAGCTGTTTTTT.

V is TRBV27 and J is TRBJ2-5; 11 bases map to TRBD2. The CDR3 has 16 amino acids. CDR1 MNHEY and CDR2 SMNVEV come from the germline V gene (reference sequence). Unmatched junction bases numbered 8, after V lost 6 bases and J lost 2 bases. The CDR3 reads CASRIGTSGGQETQYF. The CDR3 nucleotides are TGTGCCAGCAGGATAGGGACTAGCGGAGGTCAAGAGACCCAGTACTTC.

The chain recombines TRBV19 with TRBJ2-3; D remains unclear. CDR1 is LNHDA, CDR2 SQIVND, per germline (reference sequence). This CDR3 spans 17 amino acids. V lost 0 bases and J 4 bases, leaving 17 bases between the germline ends. CDR3 sequence: CASSIEVGPAPPDTQYF. CDR3 DNA: TGTGCCAGTAGTATAGAGGTGGGCCCGGCCCCCCCAGATACGCAGTATTTT.

This sequence joins TRBV27 and TRBJ2-3; 12 bases are shared with TRBD2. The V and J ends lost 5 bases and 6 bases, in that order; junction bases with no gene match: 6. Germline CDR1 MNHEY, CDR2 SMNVEV (reference sequence). The CDR3 sequence is 15 residues long. The CDR3 DNA reads TGTGCCAGCAGTCTAAGACTAGCGGGAGTGGATACGCAGTATTTT. It yields the protein CASSLRLAGVDTQYF.

This clone was seen only a few times. The J gene is TRBJ1-2, the V gene TRBV7-9; weak D call: TRBD1 (6 bases). From germline, CDR1 is SEHNR and CDR2 FQNEAQ (reference sequence). V lost 5 bases and J 8 bases, leaving 21 bases between the germline ends. The CDR3 loop spans 15 amino acids. CDR3 amino acids: CASSAAGDRSRGYTF. CDR3 DNA sequence: TGTGCCAGCAGCGCCGCAGGGGACCGATCGAGAGGCTACACCTTC.

J is TRBJ2-3 and V is TRBV9, with D tentatively TRBD2 (6 bases). This CDR3 region has 17 residues. Looked up from germline, CDR1 is SGDLS and CDR2 is YYNGEE. V lost 2 bases and J 0 bases, leaving 16 bases between the germline ends. CDR3 in amino acids: CASSVGLWRGSTDTQYF. CDR3 coding DNA: TGTGCCAGCAGCGTGGGCCTTTGGCGGGGTAGCACAGATACGCAGTATTTT.

This chain connects TRBV6-5 to TRBJ1-5; maybe TRBD1 (6 bases). The germline V gene has CDR1 MNHEY and CDR2 SVGAGI. The CDR3 extends over 16 amino acids. The V end lost 0 bases, the J end lost 6 bases, and 15 bases lay between the germline ends. DNA of the CDR3: TGTGCCAGCAGTTACTCCAGGGAGGGGGTCCGTCAGCCCCAGCATTTT. It translates to CASSYSREGVRQPQHF.

The V and J genes are TRBV7-9 and TRBJ1-2, with D possibly TRBD1 on 6 matching bases. This CDR3 comprises 16 residues. Germline lookup yields CDR1 SEHNR and CDR2 FQNEAQ (reference sequence). V gave up 5 bases and J gave up 4 bases, with 20 bases separating them. The CDR3 nucleotides read TGTGCCAGCAGCGAACGGTGGGGCAGGGGAGCCTATGGCTACACCTTC. Translating it yields CASSERWGRGAYGYTF.

This chain links TRBV27 with TRBJ1-1; the D gene is possibly TRBD1 (5 bases). V was pared by 7 bases and J by 4 bases, with 16 bases between. CDR3 size: 14 residues. Germline assignment: CDR1 MNHEY and CDR2 SMNVEV (reference sequence). CDR3 bases: TGTGCCAGCACCCCCCTGGGGGGTCGCACTGAAGCTTTCTTT. It encodes CASTPLGGRTEAFF.

The rearrangement uses TRBV5-1 and TRBJ2-7, with 8 bases aligning to TRBD1. The V gene's germline CDR1 is SGHRS and CDR2 YFSETQ. This CDR3 region has 14 residues. V was clipped by 4 bases and J by 6 bases; unmatched bases: 9. CDR3 amino acids: CASSPGQAFLEQYV. The DNA of the CDR3 is TGCGCCAGCAGCCCGGGACAGGCTTTCCTCGAGCAGTACGTC.

The table lists this clone with a few counts. The chain carries TRBV10-3 and TRBJ1-2; possible D gene TRBD1, 6 bases. V dropped 6 bases and J dropped 5 bases, with 10 bases sitting between them. Per germline, CDR1 ENHRY and CDR2 SYGVKD. The CDR3 loop spans 12 amino acids. The CDR3 coding sequence is TGTGCCATCAGAGAGGACAGATATGGCTACACCTTC. This translates into CAIREDRYGYTF.

V gene TRBV6-4 combines with J gene TRBJ1-2, with unresolved D. V dropped 0 bases and J dropped 7 bases, with 12 bases sitting between them. This CDR3 contains 14 residues. Looked up from germline, CDR1 is MRHNA and CDR2 is SNTAGT. CDR3 residues: CASSDSRARGGYTF. The CDR3 DNA follows: TGTGCCAGCAGTGACTCGAGGGCCCGCGGTGGCTACACCTTC.

CDR3 protein: CASSYEVSSPTRQYF. DNA of the CDR3: TGTGCCAGCAGTTATGAGGTCAGTTCCCCTACGAGGCAGTACTTC. The chain couples TRBV6-5 to TRBJ2-7, with D hard to call. This CDR3 comprises 15 residues. Germline CDR1 reads MNHEY; CDR2 reads SVGAGI. Deletions cut 3 bases from V and 9 bases from J, with 21 bases between.

This clone occurred a few times. This chain uses TRBV28 with TRBJ1-2; 8 positions agree with TRBD1. Trimming took 6 bases from V and 3 from J; bases not matched to a gene: 9. Germline CDR1 is MDHEN and CDR2 is SYDVKM. The CDR3 totals 15 residues. The CDR3 bases are TGTGCCAGCAGGGGGGGGACAGGCCATGACTATGGCTACACCTTC. Translation gives CASRGGTGHDYGYTF.

The CDR3 sequence is CASSSQRGDAGANVLTF. As DNA, the CDR3 is TGTGCCAGCAGCTCCCAGCGGGGAGACGCTGGGGCCAACGTCCTGACTTTC. The chain couples TRBV5-4 to TRBJ2-6; 7 nucleotides agree with TRBD2. Germline V gene data show CDR1 as SGHNT and CDR2 as YYREEE (reference sequence). The ends lost 3 bases at V and 2 bases at J; junction bases unmatched: 8. The CDR3 runs 17 residues.

The rearrangement joins TRBV4-2 to TRBJ2-1; 8 positions match TRBD1. The length of the CDR3 is 14 residues. Trimming removed 2 bases from V and 6 bases from J; junction bases left unmatched: 3. Germline assignment: CDR1 LGHNA and CDR2 YNFKEQ. The CDR3 spells CASSQSDRVNEQFF. The DNA for the CDR3 is TGTGCCAGCAGCCAATCGGACAGGGTCAATGAGCAGTTCTTC.

The chain joins TRBV19 to TRBJ1-5; D unclear. Germline assignment: CDR1 LNHDA and CDR2 SQIVND (reference sequence). The ends were cut back, 6 bases at V and 2 bases at J, with 17 bases in the middle. The CDR3 sequence is 16 residues long. CDR3 sequence reads: CASSPGEGWGNQPQHF. In nucleotides, the CDR3 is TGTGCCAGTAGCCCTGGGGAGGGATGGGGCAATCAGCCCCAGCATTTT. Combining the CDR3 with reference TRBV19 and TRBJ1-5 gives the whole variable domain DGGITQSPKYLFRKEGQNVTLSCEQNLNHDAMYWYRQDPGQGLRLIYYSQIVNDFQKGDIAEGYSVSREKKESFPLTVTSAQKNPTAFYLCASSPGEGWGNQPQHFGDGTRLSIL.

The sample holds one count of this clone. The chain couples TRBV4-1 to TRBJ1-4, with 7 bases fitting TRBD1. Germline values: CDR1 MGHRA, CDR2 YSYEKL. V shed 7 bases and J 4 bases; nucleotides not matched to a gene: 3. CDR3 size: 13 residues. In DNA, the CDR3 is TGCGCCAGCAAACAGGGGCTTAATGAAAAACTGTTTTTT. Protein: CASKQGLNEKLFF.

The V and J genes are TRBV19 and TRBJ1-5; D is ambiguous. Germline V lookup: CDR1 LNHDA, CDR2 SQIVND (reference sequence). This CDR3 comprises 13 residues. V gave up 0 bases and J gave up 9 bases, with 9 bases separating them. The CDR3 is CASSIEPTGPQHF. CDR3 nucleotide sequence: TGTGCCAGTAGTATAGAGCCCACGGGGCCCCAGCATTTT.

The chain joins TRBV28 to TRBJ2-2; D might be TRBD1 (6 bases). This CDR3 is built from 14 residues. Looked up from germline, CDR1 is MDHEN and CDR2 is SYDVKM. V gave up 2 bases and J gave up 5 bases, with 9 bases separating them. DNA for the CDR3: TGTGCCAGCAGTTTAAGGGGGTGGACCGGGGAGCTGTTTTTT. Its protein is CASSLRGWTGELFF.

This clone was counted only a few times. V gene TRBV23-1 combines with J gene TRBJ1-2, with D possibly matching TRBD1 (5 bases). TRBV23-1 carries the ORF label, with uncertain function. The CDR3 is 15 residues long. Deletions cut 0 bases from V and 4 bases from J, with 12 bases between. For the CDR3, the DNA is TGCGCCAGCAGTCAATCGTACAGGCGTTTCTATGGCTACACCTTC. Its protein product is CASSQSYRRFYGYTF.

V is TRBV2 and J is TRBJ2-7; 14 bases match TRBD2. J gave up 2 bases and V 11 bases, and 8 bases lay outside the gene matches. Germline V gene sequence: CDR1 SNHLY, CDR2 FYNNEI. The CDR3 loop spans 15 amino acids. The CDR3 nucleotides are TGTGCCGGAGGACTAGCGGGAGGTAGCACCTACGAGCAGTACTTC. Amino acid sequence: CAGGLAGGSTYEQYF.

This clone ranks as medium-sized. The chain links TRBV28 to TRBJ1-2; D is uncertain. V was clipped by 5 bases and J by 7 bases, with 8 bases between them. The length of the CDR3 is 11 residues. Germline CDR1 is MDHEN and CDR2 is SYDVKM. CDR3 sequence (DNA): TGTGCCAGCAGTCGTGTTAGTGGCTACACCTTC. Translated: CASSRVSGYTF.

V usage is TRBV30 and J usage is TRBJ2-7; perhaps TRBD1 as D (5 bases). The CDR3 covers 12 residues. V was pared by 7 bases and J by 2 bases, with 12 bases between. The germline V gene encodes CDR1 GTSNPN and CDR2 SVGIG (reference sequence). In DNA form, the CDR3 reads TGTGCCTTCCAGGACAACACCTACGAGCAGTACGTC. This sequence encodes CAFQDNTYEQYV.